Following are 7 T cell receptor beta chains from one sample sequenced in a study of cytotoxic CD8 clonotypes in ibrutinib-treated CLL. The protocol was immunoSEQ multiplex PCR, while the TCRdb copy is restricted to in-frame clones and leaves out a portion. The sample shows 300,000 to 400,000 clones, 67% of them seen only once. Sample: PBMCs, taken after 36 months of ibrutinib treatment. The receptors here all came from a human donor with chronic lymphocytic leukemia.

CDR3 in amino acids: CASSTHRAGTGELFF. The CDR3, as DNA: TGTGCCAGCAGTACCCACAGGGCTGGGACCGGGGAGCTGTTTTTT. This chain links TRBV6-5 with TRBJ2-2; D possibly corresponds to TRBD1 (6 bases). V was cut by 5 bases and J by 5 bases, with 15 bases left in between. The length of the CDR3 is 15 residues. Germline V gene sequence: CDR1 MNHEY, CDR2 SVGAGI.

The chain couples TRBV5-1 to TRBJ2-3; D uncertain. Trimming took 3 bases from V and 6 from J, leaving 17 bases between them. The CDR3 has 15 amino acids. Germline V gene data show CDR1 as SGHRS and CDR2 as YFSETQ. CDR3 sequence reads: CASSSTGSDMDTQYF. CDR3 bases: TGCGCCAGCAGCTCCACCGGATCAGACATGGATACGCAGTATTTT.

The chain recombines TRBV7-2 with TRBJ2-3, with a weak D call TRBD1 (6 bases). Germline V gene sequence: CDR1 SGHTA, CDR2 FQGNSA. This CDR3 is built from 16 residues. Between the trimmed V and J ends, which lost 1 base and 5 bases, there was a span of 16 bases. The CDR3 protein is CASSLGYTGRIDTQYF. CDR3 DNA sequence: TGTGCCAGCAGCTTAGGGTATACAGGGCGGATAGATACGCAGTATTTT. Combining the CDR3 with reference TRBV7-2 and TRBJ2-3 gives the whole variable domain GAGVSQSPSNKVTEKGKDVELRCDPISGHTALYWYRQSLGQGLEFLIYFQGNSAPDKSGLPSDRFSAERTGGSVSTLTIQRTQQEDSAVYLCASSLGYTGRIDTQYFGPGTRLTVL.

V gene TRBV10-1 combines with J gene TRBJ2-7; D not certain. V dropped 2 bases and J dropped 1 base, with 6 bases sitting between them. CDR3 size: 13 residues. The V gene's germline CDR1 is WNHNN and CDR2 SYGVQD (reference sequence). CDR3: CASSEAGSYEQYF. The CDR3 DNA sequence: TGCGCCAGCAGTGAGGCTGGTTCCTACGAGCAGTACTTC.

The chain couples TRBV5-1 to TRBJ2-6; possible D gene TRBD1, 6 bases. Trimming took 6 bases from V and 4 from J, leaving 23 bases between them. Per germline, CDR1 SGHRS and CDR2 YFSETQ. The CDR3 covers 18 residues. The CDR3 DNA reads TGCGCCAGCACGTTGCGTGGGGGCTCCCCTCAGGGGGCCAACGTCCTGACTTTC. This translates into CASTLRGGSPQGANVLTF.

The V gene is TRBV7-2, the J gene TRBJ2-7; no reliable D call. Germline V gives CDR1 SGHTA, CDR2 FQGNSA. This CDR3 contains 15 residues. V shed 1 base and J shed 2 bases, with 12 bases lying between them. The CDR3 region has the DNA TGTGCCAGCAGCTTAGTTTGGGGTTTCACCTACGAGCAGTACTTC. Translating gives CASSLVWGFTYEQYF.

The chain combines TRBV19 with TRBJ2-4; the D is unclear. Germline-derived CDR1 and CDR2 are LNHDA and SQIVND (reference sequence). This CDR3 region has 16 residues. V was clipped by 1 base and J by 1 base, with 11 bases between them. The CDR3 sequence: CASSIGSEGAKNIQYF. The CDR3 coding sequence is TGTGCCAGTAGTATAGGGTCAGAAGGTGCCAAAAACATTCAGTACTTC.